A single sample is the source of the 8 T cell receptor beta chains below, sequenced in a study of cytomegalovirus exposure and HLA in healthy donors. PCR primers comprised 60 Vbeta and 13 Jbeta primers. Libraries were prepared by immunoSEQ multiplex PCR; TCRdb keeps only in-frame clonotypes and omits some of them. The data hold around 170,000 clones, with about four fifths observed a single time. The material sequenced was PBMCs. The origin of the receptors is a boy between 2 and 10 years old in good health and CMV-seronegative.

Written as DNA, the CDR3 is TGCGCCAGCAGCTCGGGGGGACGGGTGAACACTGAAGCTTTCTTT. Amino acid sequence: CASSSGGRVNTEAFF. The genes are TRBV5-1 and TRBJ1-1, with D possibly TRBD1 on 5 matching bases. CDR3 length: 15 amino acids. V lost 3 bases, J lost 0 bases, and 12 bases lay in between. CDR1 and CDR2 from the germline V gene are SGHRS and YFSETQ.

This chain joins TRBV30 and TRBJ2-3, with TRBD1 as a possible D gene (5 bases). Germline CDR1 reads GTSNPN; CDR2 reads SVGIG (reference sequence). This CDR3 has 14 residues. Deletions cut 2 bases from V and 4 bases from J, with 13 bases between. The CDR3 loop reads CAWSTGVGSDTQYF. CDR3 nucleotides: TGTGCCTGGAGTACAGGAGTGGGTTCAGATACGCAGTATTTT. Drawing the rest from reference TRBV30 and TRBJ2-3, the complete variable domain is SQTIHQWPATLVQPVGSPLSLECTVEGTSNPNLYWYRQAAGRGLQLLFYSVGIGQISSEVPQNLSASRPQDRQFILSSKKLLLSDSGFYLCAWSTGVGSDTQYFGPGTRLTVL.

The V call is TRBV2, the J call TRBJ2-7; D unclear. The CDR3 has 13 amino acids. Germline V gene data show CDR1 as SNHLY and CDR2 as FYNNEI. V shed 1 base and J shed 1 base, with 5 bases lying between them. The CDR3 protein is CASSEVVSYEQYF. CDR3 DNA sequence: TGTGCCAGCAGTGAAGTCGTTTCCTACGAGCAGTACTTC.

This clone showed up just once. V usage is TRBV6-5 and J usage is TRBJ2-7; 7 bases fit TRBD1. Germline loops: CDR1 MNHEY, CDR2 SVGAGI. This CDR3 has 15 amino acids. With 0 bases clipped from V and 0 bases from J, the junction kept 2 bases outside the gene matches. The CDR3 loop is CASSYSGDSSYEQYF. CDR3 DNA sequence: TGTGCCAGCAGTTACTCGGGGGACAGCTCCTACGAGCAGTACTTC.

The chain is built from TRBV6-5 and TRBJ2-7; D is undetermined. Trimming took 5 bases from V and 6 from J, leaving 11 bases between them. The CDR3 loop spans 12 amino acids. Germline V gives CDR1 MNHEY, CDR2 SVGAGI. This CDR3 reads CASSKTDGEQYF. In DNA form, the CDR3 reads TGTGCCAGCAGTAAAACAGATGGCGAGCAGTACTTC.

The chain has TRBV5-1 and TRBJ1-1, with a weak D call TRBD1 (5 bases). The V end lost 0 bases, the J end lost 5 bases, and 11 bases lay between the germline ends. CDR1 SGHRS and CDR2 YFSETQ come from the germline V gene. The CDR3 is made up of 14 amino acids. Here the CDR3 DNA reads TGCGCCAGCAGCTTGGCGGGAGGGACGACTGAAGCTTTCTTT. The encoded protein is CASSLAGGTTEAFF. Full variable domain (missing parts from reference TRBV5-1 and TRBJ1-1): KAGVTQTPRYLIKTRGQQVTLSCSPISGHRSVSWYQQTPGQGLQFLFEYFSETQRNKGNFPGRFSGRQFSNSRSEMNVSTLELGDSALYLCASSLAGGTTEAFFGQGTRLTVV.

V gene TRBV7-9 combines with J gene TRBJ2-5; 9 bases match TRBD2. V lost 5 bases to trimming and J lost 4 bases; unmatched junction nucleotides: 11. The CDR3 is 16 residues long. CDR1 SEHNR and CDR2 FQNEAQ come from the germline V gene (reference sequence). CDR3 coding DNA: TGTGCCAGCAGCCTCATAGCGGGAGACGGAGGAGAGACCCAGTACTTC. It is translated as CASSLIAGDGGETQYF.

The chain employs TRBV29-1 and TRBJ1-4, with no clear D. V shed 0 bases and J shed 1 base, with 18 bases lying between them. This CDR3 is built from 18 residues. Germline loops: CDR1 SQVTM, CDR2 ANQGSEA. Here the CDR3 reads CSVEDQRQLDRTNEKLFF. The CDR3 DNA is TGCAGCGTTGAAGATCAGAGGCAGCTAGATCGAACTAATGAAAAACTGTTTTTT. Based on the CDR3 plus reference TRBV29-1 and TRBJ1-4, the full variable domain is SAVISQKPSRDICQRGTSLTIQCQVDSQVTMMFWYRQQPGQSLTLIATANQGSEATYESGFVIDKFPISRPNLTFSTLTVSNMSPEDSSIYLCSVEDQRQLDRTNEKLFFGSGTQLSVL.